The rows below give T cell receptor beta chains drawn from one sample of a study of blood T cell repertoires in COVID-19. Profiled with immunoSEQ multiplex PCR; TCRdb holds only in-frame clones, not every one. The sample records some 250,000 clones, approximately 87% being singletons. Sequencing was done on a sample of peripheral blood. The receptors shown here come from a woman in her twenties or thirties with COVID-19, enrolled during active disease. Each CDR3 is given with its conserved first and last residue. A D gene is named only where the DNA matches it firmly. A clone size is listed for some rows: how often the clone was seen (once, few, many), or a class if it is expanded.

v_call: TRBV3-1/TRBV3-2; clone_size: NA; j_call: TRBJ1-6; d_call: TRBD1; cdr3_aa: CASSHGTENNSPLHF; cdr3_nt: TGTGCCAGCAGTCATGGGACAGAGAATAATTCACCCCTCCACTTT
v_call: TRBV19; clone_size: few; j_call: TRBJ2-2; d_call: NA; cdr3_aa: CASSIARLTNTGELFF; cdr3_nt: TGTGCCAGTAGTATAGCGCGACTCACGAACACCGGGGAGCTGTTTTTT
v_call: TRBV12-3/TRBV12-4; clone_size: NA; j_call: TRBJ1-5; d_call: NA; cdr3_aa: CASSSLEDQPQHF; cdr3_nt: TGTGCCAGCAGTTCGCTAGAGGATCAGCCCCAGCATTTT
v_call: TRBV7-2; clone_size: NA; j_call: TRBJ2-5; d_call: NA; cdr3_aa: CASSLRTAETQYF; cdr3_nt: TGTGCCAGCAGCTTACGGACTGCCGAGACCCAGTACTTC
v_call: TRBV5-1; clone_size: NA; j_call: TRBJ2-2; d_call: NA; cdr3_aa: CASSLRGGELFF; cdr3_nt: TGCGCCAGCAGTCTCCGGGGAGGGGAGCTGTTTTTT
v_call: TRBV28; clone_size: NA; j_call: TRBJ2-5; d_call: NA; cdr3_aa: CASSLNRGLQETQYF; cdr3_nt: TGTGCCAGCAGTTTGAACAGGGGACTCCAAGAGACCCAGTACTTC
v_call: TRBV6-2/TRBV6-3; clone_size: NA; j_call: TRBJ2-3; d_call: NA; cdr3_aa: CASSTAGSTDTQYF; cdr3_nt: TGTGCCAGCAGTACGGCGGGGAGCACAGATACGCAGTATTTT
v_call: TRBV4-1; clone_size: NA; j_call: TRBJ2-2; d_call: TRBD1; cdr3_aa: CASSERTGINTGELFF; cdr3_nt: TGCGCCAGCAGCGAACGGACAGGGATAAACACCGGGGAGCTGTTTTTT
v_call: TRBV2; clone_size: NA; j_call: TRBJ1-1; d_call: NA; cdr3_aa: CASRGRGQNTEAFF; cdr3_nt: TGTGCCAGCAGAGGACGGGGACAGAACACTGAAGCTTTCTTT
v_call: TRBV28; clone_size: NA; j_call: TRBJ2-3; d_call: NA; cdr3_aa: CASSLIGFASTDTQYF; cdr3_nt: TGTGCCAGCAGTTTAATCGGGTTTGCTAGCACAGATACGCAGTATTTT
v_call: TRBV7-6; clone_size: NA; j_call: TRBJ1-3; d_call: NA; cdr3_aa: CASSSTYVSGNTIYF; cdr3_nt: TGTGCCAGCAGCTCCACATACGTCTCTGGAAACACCATATATTTT
v_call: TRBV24-1; clone_size: NA; j_call: TRBJ2-7; d_call: TRBD1; cdr3_aa: CATSDPRQGATYEQYF; cdr3_nt: TGTGCCACCAGTGACCCCCGACAGGGGGCCACCTACGAGCAGTACTTC
v_call: TRBV19; clone_size: NA; j_call: TRBJ2-2; d_call: TRBD1; cdr3_aa: CASIPRDRGLVGELFF; cdr3_nt: TGTGCCAGTATTCCAAGGGACAGGGGGCTAGTCGGGGAGCTGTTTTTT
v_call: TRBV5-1; clone_size: NA; j_call: TRBJ2-1; d_call: NA; cdr3_aa: CASARDNRYNEQFF; cdr3_nt: TGCGCCAGCGCACGGGACAACCGTTACAATGAGCAGTTCTTC
v_call: TRBV5-1; clone_size: NA; j_call: TRBJ2-2; d_call: TRBD1; cdr3_aa: CASSSDRAVSGELFF; cdr3_nt: TGCGCCAGCAGTTCGGACAGGGCGGTTTCCGGGGAGCTGTTTTTT
v_call: TRBV11-2; clone_size: NA; j_call: TRBJ2-7; d_call: TRBD2; cdr3_aa: CASSFKTSGDDEQYF; cdr3_nt: TGTGCCAGCAGCTTCAAGACTAGCGGGGACGACGAGCAGTACTTC
v_call: TRBV5-1; clone_size: NA; j_call: TRBJ2-5; d_call: NA; cdr3_aa: CASSSGFQETQYF; cdr3_nt: TGCGCCAGCAGCTCCGGGTTCCAAGAGACCCAGTACTTC
v_call: TRBV9; clone_size: NA; j_call: TRBJ2-7; d_call: TRBD1; cdr3_aa: CASSVSSGTGYEQYF; cdr3_nt: TGTGCCAGCAGCGTTAGTTCGGGGACAGGCTACGAGCAGTACTTC
v_call: TRBV29-1; clone_size: NA; j_call: TRBJ1-1; d_call: NA; cdr3_aa: CSVELRGQDANKAFF; cdr3_nt: TGCAGCGTTGAATTGCGGGGGCAGGATGCTAATAAAGCTTTCTTT
v_call: TRBV2; clone_size: few; j_call: TRBJ2-5; d_call: TRBD2; cdr3_aa: CASSERVAGGKRTQYF; cdr3_nt: TGTGCCAGCAGTGAAAGGGTAGCGGGGGGTAAGAGAACCCAGTACTTC
v_call: TRBV9; clone_size: NA; j_call: TRBJ1-1; d_call: NA; cdr3_aa: CASSAGRSLRTEAFF; cdr3_nt: TGTGCCAGCAGCGCTGGTAGGAGCCTGCGGACTGAAGCTTTCTTT
v_call: TRBV4-1; clone_size: NA; j_call: TRBJ2-7; d_call: TRBD2; cdr3_aa: CASSQAPGGGAIEQYF; cdr3_nt: TGCGCCAGCAGCCAAGCCCCGGGCGGGGGGGCTATCGAGCAGTACTTC
v_call: TRBV7-6; clone_size: NA; j_call: TRBJ2-5; d_call: TRBD2; cdr3_aa: CASSLPAGGLNQETQYF; cdr3_nt: TGTGCCAGCAGCTTGCCAGCGGGGGGGCTTAACCAAGAGACCCAGTACTTC
v_call: TRBV9; clone_size: NA; j_call: TRBJ2-7; d_call: NA; cdr3_aa: CASSVRRANLDEQYF; cdr3_nt: TGTGCCAGCAGCGTACGCAGGGCGAATCTTGACGAGCAGTACTTC
v_call: TRBV7-9; clone_size: NA; j_call: TRBJ2-2; d_call: NA; cdr3_aa: CASSVGGTELFF; cdr3_nt: TGTGCCAGCAGCGTGGGCGGGACGGAGCTGTTTTTT
v_call: TRBV5-6; clone_size: NA; j_call: TRBJ2-5; d_call: NA; cdr3_aa: CASSPARGSGYQETQYF; cdr3_nt: TGTGCCAGCAGTCCGGCACGGGGATCGGGGTACCAAGAGACCCAGTACTTC
v_call: TRBV2; clone_size: NA; j_call: TRBJ2-3; d_call: NA; cdr3_aa: CASKKSGSTDTQYF; cdr3_nt: TGTGCCAGCAAGAAGAGCGGGAGCACAGATACGCAGTATTTT
v_call: TRBV28; clone_size: NA; j_call: TRBJ1-5; d_call: NA; cdr3_aa: CASSLWQYSNQPQHF; cdr3_nt: TGTGCCAGCAGTTTATGGCAGTATAGCAATCAGCCCCAGCATTTT
v_call: TRBV5-6; clone_size: NA; j_call: TRBJ2-1; d_call: TRBD2; cdr3_aa: CASSLGVSGLADGEQFF; cdr3_nt: TGTGCCAGCAGCTTGGGGGTTTCGGGACTAGCCGACGGTGAGCAGTTCTTC
v_call: TRBV11-2; clone_size: once; j_call: TRBJ2-7; d_call: TRBD2; cdr3_aa: CASSFAGGNYEQYF; cdr3_nt: TGTGCCAGCAGCTTTGCGGGGGGAAACTACGAGCAGTACTTC
v_call: TRBV5-1; clone_size: NA; j_call: TRBJ1-1; d_call: NA; cdr3_aa: CASSPVTLPLHTEAFF; cdr3_nt: TGCGCCAGCAGCCCGGTGACACTCCCTCTCCACACTGAAGCTTTCTTT
v_call: TRBV12-5; clone_size: NA; j_call: TRBJ2-5; d_call: TRBD2; cdr3_aa: CASGSRLAGGLYFQETQYF; cdr3_nt: TGTGCTAGTGGGTCCAGACTAGCGGGGGGACTTTACTTCCAAGAGACCCAGTACTTC
v_call: TRBV2; clone_size: NA; j_call: TRBJ2-7; d_call: NA; cdr3_aa: CASSVRVDIPLSREQYF; cdr3_nt: TGTGCCAGCAGTGTTAGAGTAGACATCCCTCTATCCCGCGAGCAGTACTTC
v_call: TRBV19; clone_size: NA; j_call: TRBJ1-5; d_call: NA; cdr3_aa: CASSNNRFPNQPQHF; cdr3_nt: TGTGCCAGTAGTAATAACCGGTTCCCAAATCAGCCCCAGCATTTT
v_call: TRBV6-5; clone_size: NA; j_call: TRBJ2-3; d_call: NA; cdr3_aa: CASSYSRSRGDTQYF; cdr3_nt: TGTGCCAGCAGTTACTCGAGATCGCGGGGAGATACGCAGTATTTT
v_call: TRBV7-9; clone_size: NA; j_call: TRBJ2-5; d_call: NA; cdr3_aa: CASSPRRVGSRGETQYF; cdr3_nt: TGTGCCAGCAGCCCACGGCGGGTTGGGTCCAGGGGAGAGACCCAGTACTTC
v_call: TRBV12-3/TRBV12-4; clone_size: NA; j_call: TRBJ2-2; d_call: NA; cdr3_aa: CASNQGWAGELFF; cdr3_nt: TGTGCCAGCAACCAGGGGTGGGCCGGGGAGCTGTTTTTT
v_call: TRBV5-1; clone_size: NA; j_call: TRBJ2-5; d_call: NA; cdr3_aa: CASSEPGVQETQYF; cdr3_nt: TGCGCCAGCAGCGAACCAGGGGTACAAGAGACCCAGTACTTC
v_call: TRBV5-1; clone_size: NA; j_call: TRBJ2-3; d_call: TRBD1; cdr3_aa: CASSLQGARDTQYF; cdr3_nt: TGCGCCAGCAGCTTGCAGGGGGCGAGGGATACGCAGTATTTT
v_call: TRBV5-4; clone_size: NA; j_call: TRBJ2-1; d_call: TRBD1; cdr3_aa: CASSLAPMTGDEQFF; cdr3_nt: TGTGCCAGCAGCTTGGCCCCTATGACAGGGGATGAGCAGTTCTTC
v_call: TRBV18; clone_size: NA; j_call: TRBJ2-1; d_call: NA; cdr3_aa: CASSRGLSNANYNEQFF; cdr3_nt: TGTGCCAGCTCACGGGGACTGTCCAACGCGAACTACAATGAGCAGTTCTTC
v_call: TRBV7-2; clone_size: NA; j_call: TRBJ2-2; d_call: NA; cdr3_aa: CASSLGLVSGELFF; cdr3_nt: TGTGCCAGCAGCTTAGGACTTGTTAGCGGGGAGCTGTTTTTT
v_call: TRBV7-5; clone_size: few; j_call: TRBJ2-5; d_call: NA; cdr3_aa: CVRSHRLAGCAETQYF; cdr3_nt: TGTGTCAGAAGCCACAGACTAGCGGGGTGCGCGGAGACCCAGTACTTC
v_call: TRBV2; clone_size: NA; j_call: TRBJ1-3; d_call: TRBD1; cdr3_aa: CASIYDRAGNTIYF; cdr3_nt: TGTGCCAGCATATACGACAGGGCTGGAAACACCATATATTTT
v_call: TRBV19; clone_size: NA; j_call: TRBJ2-2; d_call: NA; cdr3_aa: CASSPRGWDTGELFF; cdr3_nt: TGTGCCAGTAGTCCGAGGGGGTGGGACACCGGGGAGCTGTTTTTT
v_call: TRBV29-1; clone_size: NA; j_call: TRBJ2-3; d_call: TRBD2; cdr3_aa: CSSSGGITDTQYF; cdr3_nt: TGCAGCAGTAGCGGGGGGATCACAGATACGCAGTATTTT
v_call: TRBV6-4; clone_size: NA; j_call: TRBJ2-4; d_call: TRBD1; cdr3_aa: CASSPDRGGIQYF; cdr3_nt: TGTGCCAGCAGTCCGGACAGGGGCGGCATTCAGTACTTC
v_call: TRBV9; clone_size: NA; j_call: TRBJ1-2; d_call: NA; cdr3_aa: CASSVVTGSGYTF; cdr3_nt: TGTGCCAGCAGCGTAGTAACAGGCTCGGGCTACACCTTC
v_call: TRBV6-5; clone_size: NA; j_call: TRBJ1-1; d_call: NA; cdr3_aa: CASSYRGFRDNTEAFF; cdr3_nt: TGTGCCAGCAGTTACCGAGGATTTCGAGATAACACTGAAGCTTTCTTT
v_call: TRBV5-1; clone_size: NA; j_call: TRBJ2-3; d_call: TRBD2; cdr3_aa: CASSFDGTRTGDTQYF; cdr3_nt: TGCGCCAGCAGCTTCGACGGGACTAGGACCGGGGATACGCAGTATTTT
v_call: TRBV9; clone_size: NA; j_call: TRBJ2-5; d_call: NA; cdr3_aa: CASSISNSQGTQYF; cdr3_nt: TGTGCCAGCAGCATCTCGAACAGCCAAGGGACCCAGTACTTC
v_call: TRBV21-1; clone_size: NA; j_call: TRBJ2-3; d_call: NA; cdr3_aa: CATAGKGGTDTQYF; cdr3_nt: TGTGCCACCGCGGGGAAGGGCGGAACAGATACGCAGTATTTT
v_call: TRBV6-4; clone_size: few; j_call: TRBJ1-1; d_call: TRBD1; cdr3_aa: CASRGTGEETEAFF; cdr3_nt: TGTGCCAGCAGGGGGACAGGGGAAGAGACTGAAGCTTTCTTT
v_call: TRBV4-2; clone_size: NA; j_call: TRBJ1-1; d_call: NA; cdr3_aa: CASSQGVGGSEAFF; cdr3_nt: TGTGCCAGCAGCCAAGGAGTAGGGGGAAGCGAAGCTTTCTTT
v_call: TRBV2; clone_size: NA; j_call: TRBJ2-7; d_call: TRBD1; cdr3_aa: CASRWTGFLYEQYF; cdr3_nt: TGTGCCAGCAGGTGGACAGGTTTTTTGTACGAGCAGTACTTC
v_call: TRBV12-3/TRBV12-4; clone_size: NA; j_call: TRBJ1-6; d_call: TRBD1; cdr3_aa: CASSDRGNSPLHF; cdr3_nt: TGTGCCAGCAGCGACAGGGGTAATTCACCCCTCCACTTT
v_call: TRBV4-1; clone_size: NA; j_call: TRBJ2-7; d_call: NA; cdr3_aa: CASSQDPGLGYEQYF; cdr3_nt: TGCGCCAGCAGCCAAGATCCCGGACTGGGCTACGAGCAGTACTTC
v_call: TRBV13; clone_size: NA; j_call: TRBJ1-4; d_call: TRBD1; cdr3_aa: CASSSPRQGYEKLFF; cdr3_nt: TGTGCCAGCAGTTCTCCTCGACAGGGTTATGAAAAACTGTTTTTT
v_call: TRBV5-1; clone_size: once; j_call: TRBJ2-2; d_call: NA; cdr3_aa: CASSLAWSGGRSTGELFF; cdr3_nt: TGCGCCAGCAGCTTGGCTTGGTCCGGGGGGCGTAGCACCGGGGAGCTGTTTTTT
v_call: TRBV4-1; clone_size: NA; j_call: TRBJ1-5; d_call: NA; cdr3_aa: CASSPGQTGQPQHF; cdr3_nt: TGCGCCAGCAGCCCAGGACAGACGGGTCAGCCCCAGCATTTT